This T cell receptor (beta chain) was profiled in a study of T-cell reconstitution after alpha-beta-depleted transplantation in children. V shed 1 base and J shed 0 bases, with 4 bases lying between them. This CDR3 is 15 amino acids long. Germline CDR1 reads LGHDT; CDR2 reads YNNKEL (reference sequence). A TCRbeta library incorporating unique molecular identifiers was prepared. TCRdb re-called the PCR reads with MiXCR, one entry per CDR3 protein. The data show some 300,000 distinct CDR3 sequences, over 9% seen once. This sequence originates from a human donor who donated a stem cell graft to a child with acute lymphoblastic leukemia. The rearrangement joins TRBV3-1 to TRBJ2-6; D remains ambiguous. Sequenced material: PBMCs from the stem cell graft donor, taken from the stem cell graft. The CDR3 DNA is TGTGCCAGCAGCCAAGGGTTCTCTGGGGCCAACGTCCTGACTTTC. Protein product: CASSQGFSGANVLTF.